Presented here are 13 T cell receptor beta chains from one specimen sequenced in a study of cytomegalovirus exposure and HLA in healthy donors. The protocol was immunoSEQ multiplex PCR, while the TCRdb copy is restricted to in-frame clones and leaves out a portion. The sample carries roughly 56,000 clones, around 94% recorded once. Sequenced material: PBMCs. The receptors were sampled from a man aged 18 to 35 in good health and CMV-seronegative.

The chain has TRBV18 and TRBJ1-1, with 8 bases aligning to TRBD1. Germline CDR1 is KGHSH and CDR2 is LQKENI. The length of the CDR3 is 12 residues. Losses at the gene ends were 4 bases for V and 7 bases for J; bases not matched to a gene: 2. CDR3 region: CASSRDRGEAFF. Written as DNA, the CDR3 is TGTGCCAGCTCACGCGACAGGGGTGAAGCTTTCTTT.

V gene TRBV5-1 combines with J gene TRBJ1-1; 7 nucleotides agree with TRBD1. CDR3 length: 13 amino acids. The germline V gene encodes CDR1 SGHRS and CDR2 YFSETQ. V shed 5 bases and J 4 bases; nucleotides not matched to a gene: 5. CDR3 nucleotides: TGCGCCAGCAGTCACGCAGGGGGCACTGAAGCTTTCTTT. Encoded protein: CASSHAGGTEAFF.

The chain couples TRBV11-3 to TRBJ2-1, with TRBD1 matching over 7 bases. Trimming removed 2 bases from V and 3 bases from J; junction bases left unmatched: 4. CDR3 size: 15 residues. Germline loops: CDR1 SGHNT, CDR2 YENEEA. This chain's CDR3 is CASSLRQGDYNEQFF. CDR3 bases: TGTGCCAGCAGCTTACGACAGGGAGACTACAATGAGCAGTTCTTC. Drawing the rest from reference TRBV11-3 and TRBJ2-1, the complete variable domain is EAGVVQSPRYKIIEKKQPVAFWCNPISGHNTLYWYLQNLGQGPELLIRYENEEAVDDSQLPKDRFSAERLKGVDSTLKIQPAELGDSAVYLCASSLRQGDYNEQFFGPGTRLTVL.

The chain links TRBV5-8 to TRBJ1-5; TRBD1 agrees at 7 bases. In germline, CDR1 is SGHTS, CDR2 YDEGEE. The CDR3 has 16 residues. Trimming at V came to 4 bases and at J to 7 bases, leaving 14 bases not matched to a gene. The CDR3 region is CASSITTGATGQPQHF. In DNA form, the CDR3 reads TGTGCCAGCAGCATAACTACAGGGGCGACAGGGCAGCCCCAGCATTTT.

The chain recombines TRBV28 with TRBJ2-1; 15 nucleotides align to TRBD2. Germline lookup yields CDR1 MDHEN and CDR2 SYDVKM. V trimming: 6 bases; J trimming: 7 bases; junction bases outside the gene matches: 4. The CDR3 has 15 amino acids. Written as DNA, the CDR3 is TGTGCCAGCAGCTTCGGACTAGCGGGAGGGAATGAGCAGTTCTTC. The encoded protein is CASSFGLAGGNEQFF.

The chain couples TRBV2 to TRBJ2-7; 10 bases align to TRBD2. CDR3 size: 16 residues. In germline, CDR1 is SNHLY, CDR2 FYNNEI. V lost 3 bases, J lost 3 bases, and 8 bases stayed unmatched. CDR3 nucleotides: TGTGCCAGCAGTGAGGGGGGTGGGACTAGCGTCTACGAGCAGTACTTC. Its protein is CASSEGGGTSVYEQYF. The complete variable domain, with remaining parts taken from reference TRBV2 and TRBJ2-7, reads EPEVTQTPSHQVTQMGQEVILRCVPISNHLYFYWYRQILGQKVEFLVSFYNNEISEKSEIFDDQFSVERPDGSNFTLKIRSTKLEDSAMYFCASSEGGGTSVYEQYFGPGTRLTVT.

The V call is TRBV4-3, the J call TRBJ2-5, with 11 bases identical to TRBD2. Germline loops: CDR1 LGHNA, CDR2 YSLEER. Germline trimming cut 1 base from V and 5 bases from J; bases unmatched to any gene: 12. CDR3 length: 18 amino acids. The CDR3 coding sequence is TGCGCCAGCAGCCAAGCCACACATACTAGCGGGAGTTGGGAGACCCAGTACTTC. Translation gives CASSQATHTSGSWETQYF.

The V call is TRBV5-1, the J call TRBJ2-1; a weak D match, TRBD2 (6 bases). The germline CDR1 and CDR2 sequences are SGHRS and YFSETQ. V was pared by 3 bases and J by 0 bases, with 16 bases between. The CDR3 has 17 residues. The CDR3 reads CASSSTSTLTSYNEQFF. The CDR3 coding sequence is TGCGCCAGCAGCTCGACTAGTACCCTGACCTCCTACAATGAGCAGTTCTTC.

J is TRBJ1-2 and V is TRBV4-3, with D possibly being TRBD1 (6 bases). CDR3 length equals 13 residues. Germline V gene data show CDR1 as LGHNA and CDR2 as YSLEER. The V end lost 2 bases, the J end lost 6 bases, and 10 bases lay between the germline ends. CDR3 coding DNA: TGCGCCAGCAGCCAACAACAGGGAGATGGCTACACCTTC. It is translated as CASSQQQGDGYTF.

The sample holds a few counts of this clone. The CDR3 reads CASSGIPAWEQYF. The CDR3 DNA sequence: TGTGCCAGCTCCGGGATCCCGGCATGGGAGCAGTACTTC. V is TRBV25-1 and J is TRBJ2-7; TRBD2 is a possible D gene (5 bases). The germline gives CDR1 MGHDK, CDR2 SYGVNS. The CDR3 is made up of 13 amino acids. The ends were cut back, 8 bases at V and 7 bases at J, with 18 bases in the middle.

The chain couples TRBV11-2 to TRBJ2-7; D gene uncertain. V dropped 0 bases and J dropped 3 bases, with 3 bases sitting between them. The CDR3 has 12 residues. Germline values: CDR1 SGHAT, CDR2 FQNNGV. The CDR3, as DNA: TGTGCCAGCAGCTTAGATTACTACGAGCAGTACTTC. Translated, it gives CASSLDYYEQYF. The complete variable domain, with remaining parts taken from reference TRBV11-2 and TRBJ2-7, reads EAGVAQSPRYKIIEKRQSVAFWCNPISGHATLYWYQQILGQGPKLLIQFQNNGVVDDSQLPKDRFSAERLKGVDSTLKIQPAKLEDSAVYLCASSLDYYEQYFGPGTRLTVT.

This clone was picked up a small number of times. V is TRBV28 and J is TRBJ2-3; possibly TRBD2 for D (6 bases). The V end was cut by 6 bases, the J end by 3 bases, with 16 bases between. The CDR3 spans 15 residues. CDR1 MDHEN and CDR2 SYDVKM come from the germline V gene. CDR3 loop: CASSPSKGRTDTQYF. The CDR3 DNA follows: TGTGCCAGCAGCCCCTCAAAGGGGAGGACAGATACGCAGTATTTT. Variable domain in full (rest from reference TRBV28 and TRBJ2-3): DVKVTQSSRYLVKRTGEKVFLECVQDMDHENMFWYRQDPGLGLRLIYFSYDVKMKEKGDIPEGYSVSREKKERFSLILESASTNQTSMYLCASSPSKGRTDTQYFGPGTRLTVL.

This rearrangement joins TRBV19 to TRBJ2-3; D call uncertain. The CDR3 sequence is 15 residues long. In germline, CDR1 is LNHDA, CDR2 SQIVND (reference sequence). V was shortened by 1 base and J by 1 base, with 9 bases between the two germline ends. CDR3 in amino acids: CASSIGGSRTDTQYF. The CDR3 region has the DNA TGTGCCAGTAGTATAGGCGGCTCCCGCACAGATACGCAGTATTTT.